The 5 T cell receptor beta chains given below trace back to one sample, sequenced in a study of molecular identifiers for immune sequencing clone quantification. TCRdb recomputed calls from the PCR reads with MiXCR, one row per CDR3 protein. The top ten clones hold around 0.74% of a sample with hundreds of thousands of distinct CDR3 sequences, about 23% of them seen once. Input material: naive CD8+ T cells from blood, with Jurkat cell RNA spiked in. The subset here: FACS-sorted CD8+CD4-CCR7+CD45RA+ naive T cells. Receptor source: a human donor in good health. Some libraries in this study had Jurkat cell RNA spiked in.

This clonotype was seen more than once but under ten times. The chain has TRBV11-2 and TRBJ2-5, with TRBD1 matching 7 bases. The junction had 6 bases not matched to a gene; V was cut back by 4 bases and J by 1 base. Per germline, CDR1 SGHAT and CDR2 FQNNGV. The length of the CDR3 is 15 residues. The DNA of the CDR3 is TGTGCCAGCAGCTCGGGACAGTTAAGCCAAGAGACCCAGTACTTC. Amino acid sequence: CASSSGQLSQETQYF.

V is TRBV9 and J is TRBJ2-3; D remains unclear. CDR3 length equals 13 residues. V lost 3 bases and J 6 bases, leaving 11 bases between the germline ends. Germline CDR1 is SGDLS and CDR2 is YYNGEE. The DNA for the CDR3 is TGTGCCAGCAGCGGTAGTTCCGCGGATACGCAGTATTTT. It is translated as CASSGSSADTQYF.

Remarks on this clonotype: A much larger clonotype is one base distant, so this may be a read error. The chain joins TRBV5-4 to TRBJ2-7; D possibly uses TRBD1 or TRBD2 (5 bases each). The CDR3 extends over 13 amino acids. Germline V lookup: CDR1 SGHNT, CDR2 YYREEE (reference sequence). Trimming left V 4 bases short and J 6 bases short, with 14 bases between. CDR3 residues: CASSPAEGTEQYF. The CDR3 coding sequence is TGTGCCAGCAGCCCGGCCGAGGGGACCGAGCAGTACTTC.

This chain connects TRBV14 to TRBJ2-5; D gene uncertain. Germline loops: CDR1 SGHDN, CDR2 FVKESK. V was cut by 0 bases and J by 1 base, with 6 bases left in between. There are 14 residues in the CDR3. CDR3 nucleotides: TGTGCCAGCAGCCAAGATTGGGGCCAAGAGACCCAGTACTTC. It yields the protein CASSQDWGQETQYF.

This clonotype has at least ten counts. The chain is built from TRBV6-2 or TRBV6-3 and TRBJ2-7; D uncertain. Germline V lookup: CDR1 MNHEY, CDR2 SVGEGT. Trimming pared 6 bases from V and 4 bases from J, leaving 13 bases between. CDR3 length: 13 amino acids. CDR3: CASSLFAGYEQYF. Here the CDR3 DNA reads TGTGCCAGCAGCCTGTTCGCTGGGTACGAGCAGTACTTC.